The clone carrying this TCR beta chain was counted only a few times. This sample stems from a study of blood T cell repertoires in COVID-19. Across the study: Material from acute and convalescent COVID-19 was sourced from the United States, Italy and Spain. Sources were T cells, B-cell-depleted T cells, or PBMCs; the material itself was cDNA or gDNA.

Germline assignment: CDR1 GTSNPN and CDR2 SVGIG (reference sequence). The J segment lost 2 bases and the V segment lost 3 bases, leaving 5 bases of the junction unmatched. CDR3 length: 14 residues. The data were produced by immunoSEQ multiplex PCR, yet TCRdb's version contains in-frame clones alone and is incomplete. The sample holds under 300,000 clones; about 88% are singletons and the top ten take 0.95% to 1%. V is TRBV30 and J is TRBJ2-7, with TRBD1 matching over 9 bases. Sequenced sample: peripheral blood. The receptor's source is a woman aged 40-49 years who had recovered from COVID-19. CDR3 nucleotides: TGTGCCTGGAGCGGGGACAGGGCAACCTACGAGCAGTACTTC. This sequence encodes CAWSGDRATYEQYF.